This T cell receptor (beta chain) derives from a study of CD8 T cells in ankylosing spondylitis. Study results and caveats: Reports say disease-linked clones showed up significantly more in matched ankylosing spondylitis synovial fluid. Ankylosing spondylitis blood appeared to be characterized by a TCR beta motif of about eight highly homologous variants.

The germline CDR1 and CDR2 sequences are DFQATT and SNEGSKA (reference sequence). The CDR3 has 14 residues. This clonotype was observed many times. What it binds is not known. TCRdb re-derived calls from the 5' RACE reads in MiXCR, one entry per CDR3 protein. Found here are roughly 280,000 distinct CDR3 sequences, 20% of them singletons; the top ten hold 7.5% to 9%. This sequence was found in a male donor with ankylosing spondylitis or in good health (not recorded which). V usage is TRBV20-1 and J usage is TRBJ2-1; D perhaps matches TRBD1 (6 bases). Sequenced input: blood, either unsorted or a sorted T cell fraction (not recorded which). CDR3 DNA sequence: TGCAGCTTCGAGACGAGAGGGGACAACAATGAGCAGTTCTTC. Its protein product is CSFETRGDNNEQFF.